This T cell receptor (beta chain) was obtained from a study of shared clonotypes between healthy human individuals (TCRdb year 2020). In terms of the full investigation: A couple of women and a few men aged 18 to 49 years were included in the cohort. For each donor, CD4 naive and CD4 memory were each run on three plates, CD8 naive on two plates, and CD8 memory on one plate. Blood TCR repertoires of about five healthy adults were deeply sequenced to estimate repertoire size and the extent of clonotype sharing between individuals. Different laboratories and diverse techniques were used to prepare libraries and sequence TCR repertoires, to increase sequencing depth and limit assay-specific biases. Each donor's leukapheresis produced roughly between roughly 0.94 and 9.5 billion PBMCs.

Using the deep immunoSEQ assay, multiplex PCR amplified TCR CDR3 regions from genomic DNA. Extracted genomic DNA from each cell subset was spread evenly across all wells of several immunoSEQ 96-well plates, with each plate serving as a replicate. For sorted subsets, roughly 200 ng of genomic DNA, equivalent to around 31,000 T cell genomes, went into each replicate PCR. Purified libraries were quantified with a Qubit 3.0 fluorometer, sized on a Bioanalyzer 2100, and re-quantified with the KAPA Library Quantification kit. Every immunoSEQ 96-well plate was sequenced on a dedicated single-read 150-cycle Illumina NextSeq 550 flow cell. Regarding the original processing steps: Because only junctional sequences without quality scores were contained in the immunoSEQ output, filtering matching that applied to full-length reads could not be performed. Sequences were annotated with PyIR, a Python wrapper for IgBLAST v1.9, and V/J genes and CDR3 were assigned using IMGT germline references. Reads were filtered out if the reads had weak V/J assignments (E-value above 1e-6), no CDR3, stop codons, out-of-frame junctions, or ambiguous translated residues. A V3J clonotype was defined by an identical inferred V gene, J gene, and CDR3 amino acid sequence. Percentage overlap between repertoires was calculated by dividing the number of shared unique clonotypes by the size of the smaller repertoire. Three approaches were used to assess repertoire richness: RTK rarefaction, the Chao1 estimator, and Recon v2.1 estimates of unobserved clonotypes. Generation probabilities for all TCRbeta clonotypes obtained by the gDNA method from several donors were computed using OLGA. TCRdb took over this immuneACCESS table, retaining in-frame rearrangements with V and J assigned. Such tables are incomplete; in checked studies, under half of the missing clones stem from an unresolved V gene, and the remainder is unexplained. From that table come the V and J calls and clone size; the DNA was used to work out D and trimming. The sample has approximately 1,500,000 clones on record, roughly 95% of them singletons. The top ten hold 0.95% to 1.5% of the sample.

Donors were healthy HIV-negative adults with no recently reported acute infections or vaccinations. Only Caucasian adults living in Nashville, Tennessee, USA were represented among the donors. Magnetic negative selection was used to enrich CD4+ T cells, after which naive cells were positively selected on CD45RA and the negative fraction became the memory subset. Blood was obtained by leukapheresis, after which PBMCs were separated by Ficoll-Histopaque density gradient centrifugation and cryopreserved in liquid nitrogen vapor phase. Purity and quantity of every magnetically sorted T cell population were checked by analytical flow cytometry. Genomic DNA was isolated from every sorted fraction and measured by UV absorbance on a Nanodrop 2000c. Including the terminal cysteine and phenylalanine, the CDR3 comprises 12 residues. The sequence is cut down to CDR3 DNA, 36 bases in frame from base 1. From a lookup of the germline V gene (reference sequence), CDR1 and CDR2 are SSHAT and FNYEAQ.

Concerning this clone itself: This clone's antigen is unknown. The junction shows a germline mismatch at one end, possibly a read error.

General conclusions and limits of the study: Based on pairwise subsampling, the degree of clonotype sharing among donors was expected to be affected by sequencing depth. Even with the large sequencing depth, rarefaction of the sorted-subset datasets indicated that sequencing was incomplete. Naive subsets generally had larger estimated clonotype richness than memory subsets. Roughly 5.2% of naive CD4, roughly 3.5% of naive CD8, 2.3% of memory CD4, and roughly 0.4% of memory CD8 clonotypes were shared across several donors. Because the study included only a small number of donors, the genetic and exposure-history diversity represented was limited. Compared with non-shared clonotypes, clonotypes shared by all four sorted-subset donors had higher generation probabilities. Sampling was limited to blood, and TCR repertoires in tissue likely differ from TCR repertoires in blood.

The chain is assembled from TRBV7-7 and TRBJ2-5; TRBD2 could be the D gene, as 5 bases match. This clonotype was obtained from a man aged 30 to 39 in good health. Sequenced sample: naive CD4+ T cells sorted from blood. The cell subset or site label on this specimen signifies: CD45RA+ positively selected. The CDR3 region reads CASSRPGETQYF. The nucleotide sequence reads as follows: TGTGCTAGCAGCCGTCCGGGGGAGACCCAGTACTTC.